This TCR beta chain was found in a study of T cell clonotyping in hematopoietic cell transplantation. The study's findings and limits: Broader posttransplant TCR repertoire diversity was predicted by graft donor and pretransplant recipient Inverse Simpson Index values. At the given depth, recipient repertoires were over 97% de novo clonotypes. No sorting was done, leaving CD4 and CD8 contributions mixed.

Worth noting for this clone: The antigen is not known.

The length of the CDR3 is 13 residues. V shed 5 bases and J 3 bases; nucleotides not matched to a gene: 2. Germline values: CDR1 SGHNT, CDR2 YYREEE (reference sequence). TCRdb's copy holds only in-frame clones and misses some; the assay was immunoSEQ multiplex PCR. The data hold 9,500 to 11,000 clones, with roughly nine tenths observed a single time. The TCR sequence derives from a male patient between 60 and 69 years old who had an allogeneic stem cell transplant from an unrelated donor, so the T cells may come from the graft donor. Some clones in this sample may be carry-over from other donors' samples. The chain couples TRBV5-4 to TRBJ2-1; 7 nucleotides match TRBD1. The sample was PBMCs, taken 180 days after allogeneic stem cell transplant. Here the CDR3 reads CASRRDSYNEQFF. The CDR3 nucleotides are TGTGCCAGCAGACGGGACAGCTACAATGAGCAGTTCTTC.